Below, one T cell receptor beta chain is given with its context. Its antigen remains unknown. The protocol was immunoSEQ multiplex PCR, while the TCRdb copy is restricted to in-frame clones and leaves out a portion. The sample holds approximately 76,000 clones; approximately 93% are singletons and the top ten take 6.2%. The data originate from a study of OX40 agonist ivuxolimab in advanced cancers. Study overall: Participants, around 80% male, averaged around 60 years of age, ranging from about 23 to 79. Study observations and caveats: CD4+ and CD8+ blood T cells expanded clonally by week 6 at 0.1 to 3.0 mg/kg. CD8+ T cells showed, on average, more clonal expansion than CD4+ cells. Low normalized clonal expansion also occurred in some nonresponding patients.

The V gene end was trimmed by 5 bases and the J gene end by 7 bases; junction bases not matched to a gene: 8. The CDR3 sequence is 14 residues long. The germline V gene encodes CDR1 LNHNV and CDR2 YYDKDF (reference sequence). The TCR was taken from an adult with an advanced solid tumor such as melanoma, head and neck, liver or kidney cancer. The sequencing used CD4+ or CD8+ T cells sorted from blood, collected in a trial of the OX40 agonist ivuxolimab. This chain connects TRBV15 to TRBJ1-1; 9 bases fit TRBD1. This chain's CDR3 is CATSDRDRASEAFF. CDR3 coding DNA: TGTGCCACCAGCGACCGGGACAGGGCTAGTGAAGCTTTCTTT. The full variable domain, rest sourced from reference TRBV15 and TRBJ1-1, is DAMVIQNPRYQVTQFGKPVTLSCSQTLNHNVMYWYQQKSSQAPKLLFHYYDKDFNNEADTPDNFQSRRPNTSFCFLDIRSPGLGDTAMYLCATSDRDRASEAFFGQGTRLTVV.